Listed below are T cell receptor beta chains from one sample, sequenced in a study of identical twins. Via MiXCR, TCRdb re-called the 5' RACE reads, giving one row per CDR3 protein. This repertoire shows 1.5 million or so distinct CDR3 sequences, less than 40% found once; its top ten account for over 0.25%. Source material: cord blood. The source is a newborn girl in good health. Each CDR3 is given with its conserved first and last residue. A D gene is named only where the DNA matches it firmly. Clone size, where shown, is once, few, many, or a class for clones that have expanded.

j_gene	abundance	v_gene	d_gene	CDR3nt	CDR3aa
TRBJ1-2	.	TRBV5-1	TRBD1	TGCGCCAGCAGCTTGGACAGGGGGCCGAGCTATGGCTACACCTTC	CASSLDRGPSYGYTF
TRBJ2-6	many	TRBV12-3/TRBV12-4	.	TGTGCCAGCAGACCTCGAACCTCTGGGGCCAACGTCCTGACTTTC	CASRPRTSGANVLTF
TRBJ2-1	.	TRBV20-1	TRBD2	TGCAGTGCTACCAGCGGGAGGCCCTCCCTAGAGCAGTTCTTC	CSATSGRPSLEQFF
TRBJ2-4	.	TRBV6-6	.	TGTGCCAGCAGTCCCTTAATCCAGGGAAGAGAAAACATTCAGTACTTC	CASSPLIQGRENIQYF
TRBJ2-1	few	TRBV12-5	.	TGTGCTAGTGGTTTGGTACGGCACAATGAGCAGTTCTTC	CASGLVRHNEQFF
TRBJ1-5	few	TRBV29-1	TRBD1	TGCAGCGTTGACGGACAGGGCAATCAGCCCCAGCATTTT	CSVDGQGNQPQHF
TRBJ1-4	few	TRBV6-6	.	TGTGCCAGCGAGGGACAAGAGGAAAAACTGTTTTTT	CASEGQEEKLFF
TRBJ2-5	few	TRBV20-1	TRBD2	TGCAGTGCTAGGAAGGGCCTAGCGGGGCTATTCTACAATGAGCAGTACTTC	CSARKGLAGLFYNEQYF
TRBJ2-5	few	TRBV4-1	TRBD2	TGCGCCAGCAGCCAAGGAGGGACTAGACCCCAAGAGACCCAGTACTTC	CASSQGGTRPQETQYF
TRBJ2-3	many	TRBV5-1	.	TGCGCCAGCAGCTTGGTGGCTAGCGACACGCAGTATTTT	CASSLVASDTQYF
TRBJ2-5	.	TRBV11-2	TRBD2	TGTGCCAGCAGCTCCCTCCCGACTAGCGGGTACCAAGAGACCCAGTACTTC	CASSSLPTSGYQETQYF
TRBJ2-7	.	TRBV4-2	.	TGTGCCAGCAGCCAAAATCTACTAGCTAATGAGCAGTACTTC	CASSQNLLANEQYF
TRBJ1-5	few	TRBV28	.	TGTGCCAGCAGTTTCCCAGGAAAGAATCAGCCCCAGCATTTT	CASSFPGKNQPQHF
TRBJ1-1	many	TRBV29-1	TRBD1	TGCAGCGTCGCCCTAATGGGACAGCCGAACACTGAAGCTTTCTTT	CSVALMGQPNTEAFF
TRBJ2-2	few	TRBV12-3/TRBV12-4	TRBD2	TGTGCCAGCAGTAGCGGGAGGTGGAACACCGGGGAGCTGTTTTTT	CASSSGRWNTGELFF
TRBJ2-7	.	TRBV11-2	.	TGTGCCAGCAGCCCCGAAATACTAGTTTTCTCGTACGAGCAGTACTTC	CASSPEILVFSYEQYF
TRBJ2-5	many	TRBV6-5	.	TGTGCCAGCAGTTACGGGGTCGGAGAGACCCAGTACTTC	CASSYGVGETQYF
TRBJ1-4	.	TRBV6-1	.	TGTGCCACCCTGGGACGGAGGGAAAAACTGTTTTTT	CATLGRREKLFF
TRBJ2-1	few	TRBV27	TRBD2	TGTGCCAGCGCCCGACTAGCGGGGGACTCCTACAATGAGCAGTTCTTC	CASARLAGDSYNEQFF
TRBJ2-1	few	TRBV6-1	TRBD1	TGTGCCAGCAGTGAAGCCGGGACAGGGACCTACAATGAGCAGTTCTTC	CASSEAGTGTYNEQFF
TRBJ2-5	few	TRBV9	TRBD2	TGTGCCAGCAGCGTAGAGACTAGCGGGGAGCAAGAGACCCAGTACTTC	CASSVETSGEQETQYF
TRBJ2-1	.	TRBV9	TRBD2	TGTGCCAGCAGCCCAAGGGAGGGCCACGTTCAAAAGCAGTTCTTC	CASSPREGHVQKQFF
TRBJ1-2	.	TRBV28	TRBD1	TGTGCCAGCAGTTCGACAGGGGGCTCAGCGGTAACGGGCTACACCTTC	CASSSTGGSAVTGYTF
TRBJ2-1	few	TRBV4-1	TRBD2	TGCGCCAGCAGCCAAGGACTAGCGTGGAATGAGCAGTTCTTC	CASSQGLAWNEQFF
TRBJ2-7	.	TRBV6-1	.	TGTGCCACTCGGCAACACGGGTACGAGCAGTACTTC	CATRQHGYEQYF
TRBJ2-3	.	TRBV7-2	.	TGTGCCAGCAGCTTAGGTTACCTGAGCACAGATACGCAGTATTTT	CASSLGYLSTDTQYF
TRBJ2-7	.	TRBV6-5	.	TGTGCCAGCAGTTACGGTCGGAGGGCAAGCGAGCAGTACTTC	CASSYGRRASEQYF
TRBJ1-2	few	TRBV4-1	.	TGCGCCAGCAGCCAAGATTGGAGGAACTATGGCTACACCTTC	CASSQDWRNYGYTF
TRBJ1-1	.	TRBV5-6	.	TGTGCCAGCAGCTTGGAAACAACGATGAACACTGAAGCTTTCTTT	CASSLETTMNTEAFF
TRBJ1-1	.	TRBV4-1	.	TGCGCCAGCAGCCAAGATACAGGGAGAGTCCCTGAAGCTTTCTTT	CASSQDTGRVPEAFF
TRBJ1-2	.	TRBV4-2	.	TGTGCCAGCAGCTCAAACTGGGACGGACTCTATGGCTACACCTTC	CASSSNWDGLYGYTF
TRBJ2-7	few	TRBV10-3	TRBD2	TGTGCCATCAGTGAGGAAGTAGCGGGAGTGTACGAGCAGTACTTC	CAISEEVAGVYEQYF
TRBJ2-1	.	TRBV4-1	.	TGCGCCAGCAGCCAAGAAGGGGACAATGAGCAGTTCTTC	CASSQEGDNEQFF
TRBJ2-7	.	TRBV27	.	TGTGCCAGCAGTTGGGGTGGCGGGCCCTCCTACAATGAGCAGTACTTC	CASSWGGGPSYNEQYF
TRBJ1-2	.	TRBV5-1	.	TGCGCCAGTTCCCCGGGCATGAATGGCTACACCTTC	CASSPGMNGYTF
TRBJ2-5	.	TRBV5-1	.	TGCGCCAGCAGCTTGAGTGGGGACCAAGAGACCCAGTACTTC	CASSLSGDQETQYF